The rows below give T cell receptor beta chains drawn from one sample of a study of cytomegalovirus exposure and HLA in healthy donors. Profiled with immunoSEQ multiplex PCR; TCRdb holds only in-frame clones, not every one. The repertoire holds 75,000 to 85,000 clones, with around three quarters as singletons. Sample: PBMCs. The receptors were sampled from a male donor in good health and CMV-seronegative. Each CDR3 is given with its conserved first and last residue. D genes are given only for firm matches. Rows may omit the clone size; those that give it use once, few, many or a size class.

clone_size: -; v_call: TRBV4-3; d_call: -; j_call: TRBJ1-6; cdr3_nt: TGCGCCAGCAGCCTCCGACCGGAGGGGTATAATTCACCCCTCAACTTT; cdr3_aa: CASSLRPEGYNSPLNF
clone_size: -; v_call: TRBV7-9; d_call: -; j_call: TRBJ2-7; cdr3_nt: TGTGCCAGCAGCTTAGGGGGGCCTAGCGAGCAGTACTTC; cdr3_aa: CASSLGGPSEQYF
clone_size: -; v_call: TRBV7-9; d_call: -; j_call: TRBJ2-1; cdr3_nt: TGTTCCAGCAGCTTGAAGCCTGGTTTAGGGGTCAATGAGCAGTTCTTC; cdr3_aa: CSSSLKPGLGVNEQFF
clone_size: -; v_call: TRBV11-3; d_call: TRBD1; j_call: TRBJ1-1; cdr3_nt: TGTGCCAGCAGCTTTACAGGGGCTAATGAAGCTTTCTTT; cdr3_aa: CASSFTGANEAFF
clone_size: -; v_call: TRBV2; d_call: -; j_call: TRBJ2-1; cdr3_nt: TGTGCCAGCAGTGAAGCGGGGAGCCCGACCCTCTACGATGAGCAGTTCTTC; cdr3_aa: CASSEAGSPTLYDEQFF
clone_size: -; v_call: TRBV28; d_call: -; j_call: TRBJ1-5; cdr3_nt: TGTGCCAGCAGTACTGGCGGAGTCAATCAGCCCCAGCATTTT; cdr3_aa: CASSTGGVNQPQHF
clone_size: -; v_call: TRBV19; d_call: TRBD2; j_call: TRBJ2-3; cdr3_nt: TGTGCCAGTAGTATCGGGAGGGGTTATAGCACAGATACGCAGTATTTT; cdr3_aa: CASSIGRGYSTDTQYF
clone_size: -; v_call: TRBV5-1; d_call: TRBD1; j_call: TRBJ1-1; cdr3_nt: TGCGCCAGCAGCCCTACAGGGGACACTGAAGCTTTCTTT; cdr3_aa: CASSPTGDTEAFF
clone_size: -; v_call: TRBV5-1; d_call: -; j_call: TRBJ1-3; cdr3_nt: TGCGCCAGCAGCTTTGGTACAGCTGGAAACACCATATATTTT; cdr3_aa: CASSFGTAGNTIYF
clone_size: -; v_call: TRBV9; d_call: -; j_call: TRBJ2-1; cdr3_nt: TGTGCCAGCAGCGTAGAACAGTACAATGAGCAGTTCTTC; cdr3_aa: CASSVEQYNEQFF
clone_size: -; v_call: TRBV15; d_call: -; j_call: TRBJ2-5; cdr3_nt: TGTGCCACCAGCAGCCCCGGGGCCCCTGGACAGTCGGGCAGAGAGACCCAGTACTTC; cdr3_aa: CATSSPGAPGQSGRETQYF
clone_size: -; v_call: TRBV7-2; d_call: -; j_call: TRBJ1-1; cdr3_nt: TGTGCCAGCAGCTTAGGGGGAGTATTGAACACTGAAGCTTTCTTT; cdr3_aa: CASSLGGVLNTEAFF
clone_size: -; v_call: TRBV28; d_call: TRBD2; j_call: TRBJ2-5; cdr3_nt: TGTGCCAGCAGTCCCGGGACTAGCTTTCTCCGGGTGGAGACCCAGTACTTC; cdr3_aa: CASSPGTSFLRVETQYF
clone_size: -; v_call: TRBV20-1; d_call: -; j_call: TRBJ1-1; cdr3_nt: TGCAGTGCTGATGACCCCCTGGAGGCTTTCTTT; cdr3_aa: CSADDPLEAFF
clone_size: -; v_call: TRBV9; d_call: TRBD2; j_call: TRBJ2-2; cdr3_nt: TGTGCCAGCAGCGCCCTCGGGACTAGCGGGATTAACACCGGGGAGCTGTTTTTT; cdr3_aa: CASSALGTSGINTGELFF
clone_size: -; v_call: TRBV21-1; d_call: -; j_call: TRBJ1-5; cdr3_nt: TGTGCCAGCACCCCAGGGGCGGATCAGCCCCAGCATTTT; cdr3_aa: CASTPGADQPQHF
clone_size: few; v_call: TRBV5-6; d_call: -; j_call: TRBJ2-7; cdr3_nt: TGTGCCAGCAGCTTTGATTCCGGCTACGAGCAGTACTTC; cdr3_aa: CASSFDSGYEQYF
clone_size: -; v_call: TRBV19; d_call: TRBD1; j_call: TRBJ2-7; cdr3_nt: TGTGCCAGTAGTACAACTCGACAGGGGACATCTAGCGAGCAGTACTTC; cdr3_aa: CASSTTRQGTSSEQYF
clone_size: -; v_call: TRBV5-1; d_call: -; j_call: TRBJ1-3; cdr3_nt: TGCGCCAGCAGCGGCGGGGCAGGGACTGGAAACACCATATATTTT; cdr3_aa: CASSGGAGTGNTIYF
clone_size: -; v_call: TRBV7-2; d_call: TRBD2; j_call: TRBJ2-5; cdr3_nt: TGTGCCAGCAGCCCTAGAAAGCGGGGGCCCCAAGAGACCCAGTACTTC; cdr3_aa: CASSPRKRGPQETQYF
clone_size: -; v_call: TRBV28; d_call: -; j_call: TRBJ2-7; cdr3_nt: TGTGCCAGCAGTCTCGATCCTATTAACTACGAGCAGTACTTC; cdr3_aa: CASSLDPINYEQYF
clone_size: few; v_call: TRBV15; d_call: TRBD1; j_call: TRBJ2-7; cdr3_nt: TGTGCCACCAGCAGAAATCTTGGGGACAGGAGTACCTACGAGCAGTACTTC; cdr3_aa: CATSRNLGDRSTYEQYF
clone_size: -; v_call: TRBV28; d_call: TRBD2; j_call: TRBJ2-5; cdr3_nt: TGTGCCAGCACCCCAGGCGGGAGGGCCGGAGAGACCCAGTACTTC; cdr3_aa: CASTPGGRAGETQYF
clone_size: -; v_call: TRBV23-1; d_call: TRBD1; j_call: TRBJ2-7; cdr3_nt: TGCGCCAGCAGTTTGACAGGGGTAGGATACGAGCAGTACTTC; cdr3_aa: CASSLTGVGYEQYF
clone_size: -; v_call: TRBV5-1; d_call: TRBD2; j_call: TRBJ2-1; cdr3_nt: TGCGCCAGCAGCCGTTTCGATGGGGGGGTTAATGAGCAGTTCTTC; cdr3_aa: CASSRFDGGVNEQFF
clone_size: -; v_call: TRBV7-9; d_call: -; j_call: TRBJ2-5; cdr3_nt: TGTGCCAGCAGCTTAGCTGAGGTGGGGGGAGAGACCCAGTACTTC; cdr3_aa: CASSLAEVGGETQYF
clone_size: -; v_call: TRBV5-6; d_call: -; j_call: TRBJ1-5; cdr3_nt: TGTGCCAGCAGCTTGGGCCAGGGATCAAGCAATCAGCCCCAGCATTTT; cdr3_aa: CASSLGQGSSNQPQHF
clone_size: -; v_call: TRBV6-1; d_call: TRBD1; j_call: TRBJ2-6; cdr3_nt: TGTGCCAGCAGTGTCCACGGGACAGCCTTCTCTGGGGCCAACGTCCTGACTTTC; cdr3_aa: CASSVHGTAFSGANVLTF
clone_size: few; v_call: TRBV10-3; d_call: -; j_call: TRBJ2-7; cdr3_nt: TGTGCCATCAGTGATGTATCCTCCTCCTCCTACGAGCAGTACTTC; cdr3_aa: CAISDVSSSSYEQYF
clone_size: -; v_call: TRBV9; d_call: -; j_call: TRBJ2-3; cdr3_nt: TGTGCCAGCAGCGCTGGGGGCTCCCGGGGCACAGATACGCAGTATTTT; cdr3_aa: CASSAGGSRGTDTQYF
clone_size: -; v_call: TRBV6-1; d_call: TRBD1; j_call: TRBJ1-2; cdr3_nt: TGTGCCAGCAGTGAAGACAGGGGCTATGGCTACACCTTC; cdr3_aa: CASSEDRGYGYTF
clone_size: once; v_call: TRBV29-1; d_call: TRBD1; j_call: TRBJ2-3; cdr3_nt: TGCAGCGTTGTGGACAGGGCCGCCACAGATACGCAGTATTTT; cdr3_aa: CSVVDRAATDTQYF
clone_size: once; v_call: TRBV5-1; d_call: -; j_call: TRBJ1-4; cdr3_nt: TGCGCCAGCAGCCCGGTACGCAGGGCTGAAAAACTGTTTTTT; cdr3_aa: CASSPVRRAEKLFF
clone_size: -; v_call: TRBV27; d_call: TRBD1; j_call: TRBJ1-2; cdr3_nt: TGTGCCAGCAGTTTGACAGGGGCTAGCTATGGCTACACCTTC; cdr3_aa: CASSLTGASYGYTF
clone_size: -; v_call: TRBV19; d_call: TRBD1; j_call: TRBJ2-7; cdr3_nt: TGTGCCAGTAGTCTACGGGACAGGTCCTACGAGCAGTACTTC; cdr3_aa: CASSLRDRSYEQYF
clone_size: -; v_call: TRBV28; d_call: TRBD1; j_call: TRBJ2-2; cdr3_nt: TGTGCCAGCAGTAGCTTCAGGGGGATGAACACCGGGGAGCTGTTTTTT; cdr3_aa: CASSSFRGMNTGELFF
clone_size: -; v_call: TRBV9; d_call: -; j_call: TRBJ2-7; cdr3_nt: TGTGCCAGCAGCGTAGGTGGGCAGGGGTACGAGCAGTACTTC; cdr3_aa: CASSVGGQGYEQYF
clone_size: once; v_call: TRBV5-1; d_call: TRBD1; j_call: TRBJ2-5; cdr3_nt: TGCGCCAGCAGCTTGGTGGGACAGGGTGGGGAGACCCAGTACTTC; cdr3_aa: CASSLVGQGGETQYF
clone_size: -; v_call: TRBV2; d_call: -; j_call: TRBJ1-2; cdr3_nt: TGTGCCAGCAACGGTGGGGGGACCTTTAACTATGGCTACACCTTC; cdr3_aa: CASNGGGTFNYGYTF
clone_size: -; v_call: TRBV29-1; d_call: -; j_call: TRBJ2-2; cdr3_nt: TGCAGCGCCTACGGAGGGGGGGAGCTGTTTTTT; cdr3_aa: CSAYGGGELFF
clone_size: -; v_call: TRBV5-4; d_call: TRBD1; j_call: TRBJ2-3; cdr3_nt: TGTGCCAGCAGCCGGGACAGCCAAGATACGCAGTATTTT; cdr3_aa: CASSRDSQDTQYF
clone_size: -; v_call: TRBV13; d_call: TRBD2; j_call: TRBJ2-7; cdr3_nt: TGTGCCAGCAGCTTAGGGTCGTTAGCGGGAGGCTTCTCCTACGAGCAGTACTTC; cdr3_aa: CASSLGSLAGGFSYEQYF
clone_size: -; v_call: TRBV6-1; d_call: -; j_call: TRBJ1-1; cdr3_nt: TGTGCCAGCAGTCTGGACAGCCTTACTGGATTT; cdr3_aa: CASSLDSLTGF
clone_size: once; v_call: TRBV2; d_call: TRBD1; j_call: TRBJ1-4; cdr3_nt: TGTGCCAGCAGACGCGTCCTGACAGGGGGCTCGGCTAATGAAAAACTGTTTTTT; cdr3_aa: CASRRVLTGGSANEKLFF
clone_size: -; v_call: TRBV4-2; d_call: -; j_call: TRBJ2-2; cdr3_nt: TGTGCCAGCAGCCAACCGGACAGGAACACCGGGGAGCTGTTTTTT; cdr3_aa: CASSQPDRNTGELFF
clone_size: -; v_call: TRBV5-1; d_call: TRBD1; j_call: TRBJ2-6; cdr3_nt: TGCGCCAGCAGCCCGAGGGACAGCGAAGTAGGGGCCAACGTCCTGACTTTC; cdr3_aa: CASSPRDSEVGANVLTF
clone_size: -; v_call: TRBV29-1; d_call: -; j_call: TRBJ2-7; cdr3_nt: TGCAGCGTTCTCACCTGGACAGCTCGAGGGTACGAGCAGTACTTC; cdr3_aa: CSVLTWTARGYEQYF
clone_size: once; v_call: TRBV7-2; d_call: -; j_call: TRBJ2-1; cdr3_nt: TGTGCCAGCAGCTTAGTGAGAGTATTCTCCTACAATGAGCAGTTCTTC; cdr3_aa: CASSLVRVFSYNEQFF
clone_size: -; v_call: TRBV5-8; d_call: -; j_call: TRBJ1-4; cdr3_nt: TGTGCCAGCAGCTTGAATTGGGTACTAAGGGGAACGGCAACTAATGAAAAACTGTTTTTT; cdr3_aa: CASSLNWVLRGTATNEKLFF
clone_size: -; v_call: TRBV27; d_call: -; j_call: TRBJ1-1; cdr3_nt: TGTGCCAGCAGTTCACGCCAGGGAAGCACTGAAGCTTTCTTT; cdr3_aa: CASSSRQGSTEAFF
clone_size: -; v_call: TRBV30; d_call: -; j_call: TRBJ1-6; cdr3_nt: TGTGCCTGGAGTGTACCCATGGGCAGAAGTTATAATTCACCCCTCAACTTT; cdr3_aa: CAWSVPMGRSYNSPLNF
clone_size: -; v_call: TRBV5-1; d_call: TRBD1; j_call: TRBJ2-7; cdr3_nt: TGCGCCAGCAGCTTGGGGCAGGGGGCCTACGAGCAGTACTTC; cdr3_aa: CASSLGQGAYEQYF
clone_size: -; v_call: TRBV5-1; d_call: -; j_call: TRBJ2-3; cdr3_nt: TGCGCCAGCAGCTTGACCCCCGGACACCCGTTCACAGATACGCAGTATTTT; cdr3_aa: CASSLTPGHPFTDTQYF
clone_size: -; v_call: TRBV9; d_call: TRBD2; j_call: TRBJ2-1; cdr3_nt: TGTGCCAGCAGCGTAGGTAGCGGGGGGGCCTACAATGAGCAGTTCTTC; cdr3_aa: CASSVGSGGAYNEQFF
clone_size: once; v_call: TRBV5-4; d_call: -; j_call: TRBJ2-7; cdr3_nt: TGTGCCAGCAGCTTCGGACAATCTTACGAGCAGTACTTC; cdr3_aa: CASSFGQSYEQYF
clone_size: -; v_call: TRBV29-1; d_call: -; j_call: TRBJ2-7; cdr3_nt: TGCAGCGTCGCGGCAGGGGTCAACCACGAGCAGTACTTC; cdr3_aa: CSVAAGVNHEQYF
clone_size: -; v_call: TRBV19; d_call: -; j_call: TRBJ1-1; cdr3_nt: TGTGCCAGTAGTATAGTAGGGGGAAGGGGCACTGAAGCTTTCTTT; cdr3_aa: CASSIVGGRGTEAFF
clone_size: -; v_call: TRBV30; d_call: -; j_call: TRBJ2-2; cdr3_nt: TGTGCCTGGAGTCGGGGAACCGGGGAGCTGTTTTTT; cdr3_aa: CAWSRGTGELFF
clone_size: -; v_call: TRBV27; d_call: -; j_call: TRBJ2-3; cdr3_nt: TGTGCCAGCAGTTTGAGTAGGGCGCAGGGAACGCAGTATTTT; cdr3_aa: CASSLSRAQGTQYF